A selection of T cell receptor beta chains follows, all from one sample in a study of metastatic and nonmetastatic thyroid tumors. TCRdb reprocessed the PCR reads via MiXCR. The sample includes tens of thousands of clones, approximately 15% of them seen just once. What was sequenced was blood. The origin of the receptors is a female donor with papillary thyroid cancer or a benign thyroid nodule (not recorded which). Some clones in this sample may be carry-over from other donors' samples. Each CDR3 is given with its conserved first and last residue. Fields, in order: V gene, J gene, D gene, CDR3 length, clone size, CDR3 protein, CDR3 DNA. A D gene is named only where the DNA matches it firmly. Size values are once, few and many counts, or a class for expanded clones, and some rows have none.

V: TRBV6-4; J: TRBJ2-7; D: TRBD2; length: 13; size: few; CDR3: CATTSGTSYEQYF; DNA: TGTGCCACCACTAGCGGGACCTCCTACGAGCAGTACTTC
V: TRBV6-1; J: TRBJ1-2; D: TRBD1; length: 13; size: medium-sized; CDR3: CASTAVTGHGYTF; DNA: TGTGCCAGCACCGCGGTGACAGGGCATGGCTACACCTTC
V: TRBV5-1; J: TRBJ2-7; D: .; length: 14; size: many; CDR3: CASSLAAGNYEQYF; DNA: TGCGCCAGCAGCTTGGCCGCCGGCAACTACGAGCAGTACTTC
V: TRBV11-2; J: TRBJ2-3; D: .; length: 13; size: many; CDR3: CASSSNSGDTQYF; DNA: TGTGCCAGCAGCTCCAATAGCGGAGATACGCAGTATTTT
V: TRBV6-1; J: TRBJ2-1; D: .; length: 17; size: .; CDR3: CASRATRGCMGLDEQFF; DNA: TGTGCCAGCAGGGCGACCAGGGGCTGCATGGGTTTGGATGAGCAGTTCTTC
V: TRBV4-2; J: TRBJ2-5; D: .; length: 15; size: .; CDR3: CASSQVAGGAETQYF; DNA: TGTGCCAGCAGCCAAGTGGCAGGGGGGGCAGAGACCCAGTACTTC
V: TRBV11-2; J: TRBJ2-4; D: .; length: 11; size: many; CDR3: CASSSGNIQYF; DNA: TGTGCCAGCAGCTCGGGAAACATTCAGTACTTC
V: TRBV14; J: TRBJ2-3; D: .; length: 15; size: .; CDR3: CASSQLSGDTDTQYF; DNA: TGTGCCAGCAGCCAACTTAGCGGAGACACAGATACGCAGTATTTT
V: TRBV5-5; J: TRBJ2-6; D: .; length: 15; size: many; CDR3: CASSPRFPGANVLTF; DNA: TGTGCCAGCAGCCCGAGGTTTCCCGGGGCCAACGTCCTGACTTTC
V: TRBV27; J: TRBJ2-7; D: .; length: 13; size: medium-sized; CDR3: CASSPGPHVEQYF; DNA: TGTGCCAGCAGTCCGGGACCCCACGTGGAGCAGTACTTC
V: TRBV20-1; J: TRBJ2-3; D: TRBD1; length: 16; size: many; CDR3: CSARDPGQGVPDTQYF; DNA: TGCAGTGCTAGAGATCCTGGACAGGGGGTACCAGATACGCAGTATTTT
V: TRBV28; J: TRBJ1-5; D: TRBD1; length: 15; size: .; CDR3: CSSTSRTGAKQPQHF; DNA: TGTTCCAGCACCAGTCGGACAGGGGCAAAACAGCCCCAGCATTTT
V: TRBV6-1; J: TRBJ2-2; D: .; length: 16; size: many; CDR3: CASSEEKALPTGELFF; DNA: TGTGCCAGCAGTGAAGAAAAGGCCCTTCCCACCGGGGAGCTGTTTTTT
V: TRBV20-1; J: TRBJ2-7; D: TRBD2; length: 16; size: many; CDR3: CSVPGTSGRVEYEQYF; DNA: TGCAGTGTCCCCGGGACTAGCGGGAGGGTAGAGTACGAGCAGTACTTC
V: TRBV20-1; J: TRBJ2-3; D: TRBD1; length: 15; size: .; CDR3: CSATGTGARTDTQYF; DNA: TGCAGTGCAACAGGGACAGGGGCGCGCACAGATACGCAGTATTTT
V: TRBV18; J: TRBJ1-3; D: .; length: 13; size: few; CDR3: CASSPGTGNTIYF; DNA: TGTGCCAGCTCACCAGGGACTGGAAACACCATATATTTT
V: TRBV7-3; J: TRBJ2-5; D: TRBD1; length: 15; size: many; CDR3: CASSPGQGKGETQYF; DNA: TGTGCCAGCAGCCCGGGACAGGGAAAGGGAGAGACCCAGTACTTC
V: TRBV11-3; J: TRBJ2-1; D: .; length: 13; size: many; CDR3: CASSLEYYNEQFF; DNA: TGTGCCAGCAGCTTAGAGTACTACAATGAGCAGTTCTTC
V: TRBV4-1; J: TRBJ1-4; D: TRBD1; length: 15; size: many; CDR3: CASSQVQGVGEKLFF; DNA: TGCGCCAGCAGCCAAGTTCAGGGGGTTGGTGAAAAACTGTTTTTT
V: TRBV27; J: TRBJ1-5; D: .; length: 13; size: few; CDR3: CASSPTTDQPQHF; DNA: TGTGCCAGCAGTCCGACGACGGACCAGCCCCAGCATTTT
V: TRBV5-5; J: TRBJ2-3; D: .; length: 14; size: many; CDR3: CASSPSTSTDTQYF; DNA: TGTGCCAGCAGCCCCAGTACTAGCACAGATACGCAGTATTTT
V: TRBV5-1; J: TRBJ2-3; D: .; length: 15; size: .; CDR3: CSSSLQWISTDTQYF; DNA: TGCTCCAGCAGCTTACAGTGGATAAGCACAGATACGCAGTATTTT
V: TRBV3-1; J: TRBJ2-3; D: .; length: 17; size: .; CDR3: CASSPSGGPYSTDTQYF; DNA: TGTGCCAGCAGCCCATCCGGGGGGCCGTACAGCACAGATACGCAGTATTTT
V: TRBV27; J: TRBJ1-2; D: TRBD1; length: 14; size: medium-sized; CDR3: CASREPGQGNGYTF; DNA: TGTGCCAGCAGGGAGCCGGGACAGGGCAATGGCTACACCTTC
V: TRBV5-6; J: TRBJ1-1; D: .; length: 13; size: .; CDR3: CASSLSVNTEAFF; DNA: TGTGCCAGCAGCTTGAGTGTGAACACTGAAGCTTTCTTT
V: TRBV6-2/TRBV6-3; J: TRBJ2-3; D: TRBD2; length: 18; size: few; CDR3: CASSDSQGLAGVGDTQYF; DNA: TGTGCCAGCAGTGACTCACAAGGACTAGCGGGGGTTGGAGATACGCAGTATTTT
V: TRBV20-1; J: TRBJ2-1; D: .; length: 15; size: many; CDR3: CSARDRQDSYNEQFF; DNA: TGCAGTGCTAGAGATCGGCAGGACTCCTACAATGAGCAGTTCTTC
V: TRBV5-1; J: TRBJ2-1; D: .; length: 17; size: .; CDR3: CASSLFGGTSSYNEQFF; DNA: TGCGCCAGCAGCTTGTTTGGCGGGACGAGCTCCTACAATGAGCAGTTCTTC
V: TRBV27; J: TRBJ1-2; D: .; length: 13; size: few; CDR3: CASSLGSTSGYTF; DNA: TGTGCCAGCAGTTTGGGCAGTACGTCTGGCTACACCTTC
V: TRBV6-6; J: TRBJ1-2; D: .; length: 15; size: .; CDR3: CASSLGTGGRTGYTF; DNA: TGTGCCAGCAGTTTAGGAACTGGCGGTCGGACTGGCTACACCTTC
V: TRBV2; J: TRBJ2-7; D: TRBD2; length: 17; size: many; CDR3: CASSEWIAGSGSYEQYF; DNA: TGTGCCAGCAGTGAATGGATAGCGGGGTCGGGCTCCTACGAGCAGTACTTC
V: TRBV7-6; J: TRBJ1-2; D: TRBD1; length: 14; size: many; CDR3: CASSGPGQSEEYTF; DNA: TGTGCCAGCAGCGGCCCGGGACAGTCGGAGGAGTACACCTTC
V: TRBV28; J: TRBJ1-1; D: .; length: 14; size: few; CDR3: CASSLSRPNTEAFF; DNA: TGTGCCAGCAGTTTATCGCGGCCGAACACTGAAGCTTTCTTT
V: TRBV28; J: TRBJ1-1; D: .; length: 12; size: many; CDR3: CACRSTNTEAFF; DNA: TGTGCCTGCAGGTCGACGAACACTGAAGCTTTCTTT
V: TRBV27; J: TRBJ2-5; D: TRBD1; length: 15; size: many; CDR3: CASSSRGQRTETQYF; DNA: TGTGCCAGCAGTTCTCGGGGACAGCGGACGGAGACCCAGTACTTC
V: TRBV28; J: TRBJ2-7; D: TRBD2; length: 14; size: medium-sized; CDR3: CASSWTSGSSEQYF; DNA: TGTGCCAGCAGCTGGACTAGCGGGAGTTCCGAGCAGTACTTC
V: TRBV7-2; J: TRBJ2-4; D: .; length: 12; size: many; CDR3: CASSLETRNLYF; DNA: TGTGCCAGCAGCTTAGAGACACGGAACCTGTACTTC
V: TRBV6-4; J: TRBJ2-3; D: TRBD2; length: 16; size: many; CDR3: CASSDGAGGQADTQYF; DNA: TGTGCCAGCAGTGACGGAGCGGGGGGCCAGGCAGATACGCAGTATTTT
V: TRBV5-1; J: TRBJ2-3; D: .; length: 13; size: many; CDR3: CASSFDGPDTQYF; DNA: TGCGCCAGCAGCTTTGACGGACCAGATACGCAGTATTTT
V: TRBV19; J: TRBJ2-1; D: TRBD1; length: 14; size: many; CDR3: CASSWDRGFNEQFF; DNA: TGTGCCAGTAGCTGGGACAGGGGATTCAATGAGCAGTTCTTC
V: TRBV24-1; J: TRBJ2-3; D: TRBD1; length: 16; size: few; CDR3: CATTPGTGGHTDTQYF; DNA: TGTGCCACCACCCCGGGGACAGGGGGCCACACAGATACGCAGTATTTT
V: TRBV11-2; J: TRBJ2-2; D: .; length: 17; size: many; CDR3: CASSLVASQGFTGELFF; DNA: TGTGCCAGCAGCTTAGTAGCATCGCAGGGCTTCACCGGGGAGCTGTTTTTT
V: TRBV20-1; J: TRBJ2-3; D: .; length: 12; size: many; CDR3: CSARDGAYTQYF; DNA: TGCAGTGCTAGAGATGGGGCGTATACGCAGTATTTT
V: TRBV7-9; J: TRBJ2-5; D: TRBD2; length: 16; size: many; CDR3: CASSRRTSGGQETQYF; DNA: TGTGCCAGCAGTCGTAGGACTAGCGGGGGGCAAGAGACCCAGTACTTC
V: TRBV6-1; J: TRBJ2-7; D: .; length: 16; size: few; CDR3: CASIPATRGRGYEQYF; DNA: TGTGCCAGCATACCGGCGACAAGGGGCCGAGGGTACGAGCAGTACTTC
V: TRBV20-1; J: TRBJ2-3; D: TRBD1; length: 16; size: few; CDR3: CSAAPSTGVVTDTQYF; DNA: TGCAGTGCTGCCCCCTCGACAGGGGTTGTTACAGATACGCAGTATTTT
V: TRBV7-2; J: TRBJ2-3; D: .; length: 17; size: many; CDR3: CASSNMKRDTPGDTQYF; DNA: TGTGCCAGCAGCAATATGAAGAGGGACACCCCGGGAGATACGCAGTATTTT
V: TRBV15; J: TRBJ1-2; D: TRBD1; length: 15; size: medium-sized; CDR3: CATSRGTGTGGGYTF; DNA: TGTGCCACCAGCAGGGGAACCGGGACAGGTGGTGGCTACACCTTC
V: TRBV11-2; J: TRBJ2-7; D: .; length: 16; size: .; CDR3: CASSLVGTETSYEQYF; DNA: TGTGCCAGCAGCTTAGTCGGGACGGAAACCTCCTACGAGCAGTACTTC
V: TRBV18; J: TRBJ1-2; D: .; length: 11; size: many; CDR3: CASSLDSGGFF; DNA: TGTGCCAGCTCACTAGACAGCGGAGGTTTTTTC
V: TRBV28; J: TRBJ2-3; D: TRBD2; length: 17; size: few; CDR3: CASSLVGLAGPLDTQYF; DNA: TGTGCCAGCAGCTTAGTAGGACTAGCGGGACCGCTAGATACGCAGTATTTT
V: TRBV9; J: TRBJ1-6; D: .; length: 15; size: many; CDR3: CASSVGNAYNSPLHF; DNA: TGTGCCAGCAGCGTAGGGAACGCCTATAATTCACCCCTCCACTTT
V: TRBV19; J: TRBJ1-2; D: .; length: 16; size: .; CDR3: CASSIDRFWGAGGYTF; DNA: TGTGCCAGTAGTATAGATCGGTTCTGGGGGGCCGGTGGCTACACCTTC